Following are 31 T cell receptor beta chains from one sample sequenced in a study of Graves' ophthalmopathy and Graves' hyperthyroidism. The authors amplified TCR beta CDR3 regions, and they did so from RNA transcripts for repertoire sequencing. Following a first-round RT-PCR that used HTBI primers, a second-round multiplex PCR was carried out. TCRdb analysed the multiplex PCR reads with MiXCR anew, one entry per CDR3 protein. This sample has around 520,000 distinct CDR3 sequences, with about 40% found just once. The source material was peripheral blood or thyroid tissue (not recorded which). Every receptor here comes from an adult man with Graves' hyperthyroidism.

This clonotype came up once. This chain connects TRBV29-1 to TRBJ2-6; 9 bases map to TRBD1. The CDR3 consists of 15 residues. With V trimmed by 7 bases and J by 2 bases, 6 bases remained unmatched. The germline V gene has CDR1 SQVTM and CDR2 ANQGSEA. The CDR3, as DNA: TGCAGCGGGGAACAGGGGGCTCCTGGGGCCAACGTCCTGACTTTC. Encoded protein: CSGEQGAPGANVLTF.

This chain uses TRBV9 with TRBJ2-3, with 8 positions matching TRBD1. Germline CDR1 reads SGDLS; CDR2 reads YYNGEE. V shed 10 bases and J 0 bases; nucleotides not matched to a gene: 13. The CDR3 spans 16 residues. This CDR3 reads CASGPRTGHSTDTQYF. Here the CDR3 DNA reads TGTGCCTCCGGGCCCAGGACAGGGCATAGCACAGATACGCAGTATTTT.

This clonotype was counted at least ten times. The gene calls are TRBV6-1 and TRBJ2-7, with a possible D match to TRBD1 (6 bases). V was shortened by 2 bases and J by 7 bases, with 9 bases between the two germline ends. The CDR3 consists of 12 residues. Germline V CDR1 and CDR2: MNHNS, SASEGT. This CDR3 reads CASSERGGEQYF. The CDR3 DNA reads as TGTGCCAGCAGTGAACGAGGGGGAGAGCAGTACTTC.

Many counts were recorded for this clonotype. The rearrangement uses TRBV2 and TRBJ1-5; D not certain. This CDR3 has 13 residues. V lost 6 bases to trimming and J lost 3 bases, with 9 bases between them. The germline gives CDR1 SNHLY, CDR2 FYNNEI. CDR3: CASSPGTNQPQHF. In DNA form, the CDR3 reads TGTGCCAGCAGCCCGGGAACCAATCAGCCCCAGCATTTT.

This clonotype was found many times. The V and J genes are TRBV7-2 and TRBJ2-7, with 7 bases identical to TRBD2. There are 16 residues in the CDR3. Germline V lookup: CDR1 SGHTA, CDR2 FQGNSA. Trimming removed 5 bases from V and 0 bases from J; junction bases left unmatched: 10. The CDR3 reads CASSLKAGLHSYEQYF. The CDR3 DNA reads TGTGCCAGCAGCCTTAAAGCGGGACTACACTCCTACGAGCAGTACTTC. Together with reference TRBV7-2 and TRBJ2-7, the CDR3 gives the full variable domain: GAGVSQSPSNKVTEKGKDVELRCDPISGHTALYWYRQSLGQGLEFLIYFQGNSAPDKSGLPSDRFSAERTGGSVSTLTIQRTQQEDSAVYLCASSLKAGLHSYEQYFGPGTRLTVT.

The gene calls are TRBV10-3 and TRBJ1-2; D is ambiguous. V was trimmed by 0 bases and J by 3 bases, leaving 5 bases between them. The germline CDR1 and CDR2 sequences are ENHRY and SYGVKD. This CDR3 contains 13 residues. The DNA for the CDR3 is TGTGCCATCAGTGAGTCCCAGGACTATGGCTACACCTTC. This encodes CAISESQDYGYTF.

This clonotype was counted at least ten times. The J gene is TRBJ1-5, the V gene TRBV7-8, with D hard to call. V was trimmed by 1 base and J by 7 bases, leaving 8 bases between them. This CDR3 contains 13 residues. Germline V lookup: CDR1 SGHVS, CDR2 FQNEAQ. The CDR3 region has the DNA TGTGCCAGCAGCTTAGAACGGGAACAGCCCCAGCATTTT. This translates into CASSLEREQPQHF.

This clonotype was observed at least ten times. The rearrangement links TRBV29-1 to TRBJ2-2; tentatively, D is TRBD1 (6 bases). V was trimmed by 5 bases and J by 0 bases, leaving 13 bases between them. Germline V gene sequence: CDR1 SQVTM, CDR2 ANQGSEA. CDR3 size: 15 residues. The CDR3 protein is CSVTPTGTNTGELFF. CDR3 coding DNA: TGCAGCGTTACCCCGACAGGAACGAACACCGGGGAGCTGTTTTTT.

In its sample, this clonotype was seen many times. The chain uses TRBV19 and TRBJ1-3, with D tentatively TRBD1 (5 bases). CDR1 LNHDA and CDR2 SQIVND come from the germline V gene (reference sequence). The CDR3 extends over 16 amino acids. V was clipped by 4 bases and J by 0 bases, with 13 bases between them. The CDR3 DNA sequence: TGTGCCAGTAGTACCCATCAGGGACTCTCTGGAAACACCATATATTTT. Its protein is CASSTHQGLSGNTIYF.

This clonotype was seen more than once but under ten times. V usage is TRBV7-6 and J usage is TRBJ2-7; D is possibly TRBD1 (5 bases). V was clipped by 7 bases and J by 2 bases, with 9 bases between them. The length of the CDR3 is 12 residues. In germline, CDR1 is SGHVS, CDR2 FNYEAQ. CDR3 sequence: CASMSTAYEQYF. DNA of the CDR3: TGTGCCAGCATGTCGACAGCCTACGAGCAGTACTTC.

This clonotype was counted many times. The rearrangement links TRBV20-1 to TRBJ2-6, with 8 nucleotides matching TRBD1. The germline V gene has CDR1 DFQATT and CDR2 SNEGSKA (reference sequence). V gave up 4 bases and J gave up 0 bases; unmatched junction bases: 11. This CDR3 comprises 18 residues. The CDR3 loop is CSATDTGGGISGANVLTF. CDR3 in DNA: TGCAGTGCTACCGATACAGGGGGTGGAATCTCTGGGGCCAACGTCCTGACTTTC.

The table lists this clonotype with many counts. J is TRBJ1-1 and V is TRBV25-1, with D possibly TRBD1 on 5 matching bases. Germline V gene sequence: CDR1 MGHDK, CDR2 SYGVNS. The CDR3 covers 13 residues. V lost 7 bases to trimming and J lost 1 base, with 10 bases between them. For the CDR3, the DNA is TGTGCCAGCAAGCCACAGGAGAACACTGAAGCTTTCTTT. Its protein product is CASKPQENTEAFF.

This sequence joins TRBV7-9 and TRBJ2-7; possible D gene TRBD2, 5 bases. Trimming removed 8 bases at V and 0 bases at J, with 17 bases between. The CDR3 sequence is 15 residues long. The germline CDR1 and CDR2 sequences are SEHNR and FQNEAQ (reference sequence). The CDR3 loop is CASEGMRWASYEQYF. DNA for the CDR3: TGTGCCAGCGAGGGAATGCGTTGGGCCTCCTACGAGCAGTACTTC.

The sample holds a few counts of this clonotype. The V gene is TRBV20-1, the J gene TRBJ1-5, with TRBD1 matching over 7 bases. The J segment lost 0 bases and the V segment lost 0 bases, leaving 8 bases of the junction unmatched. The germline CDR1 and CDR2 sequences are DFQATT and SNEGSKA (reference sequence). The CDR3 contains 17 residues. The CDR3 bases are TGCAGTGCTAGAGAGCCAGGGGGTTCGGTTAGCAATCAGCCCCAGCATTTT. It specifies CSAREPGGSVSNQPQHF.

This clonotype was seen ten or more times. The rearrangement uses TRBV12-3 or TRBV12-4 and TRBJ1-1; 7 bases match TRBD1. J gave up 1 base and V 5 bases, and 4 bases lay outside the gene matches. The CDR3 has 14 residues. The CDR3 nucleotides read TGTGCCAGCAGTACCCGACAGGGGAACACTGAAGCTTTCTTT. This sequence encodes CASSTRQGNTEAFF.

J is TRBJ2-7 and V is TRBV29-1; 8 bases agree with TRBD2. The DNA end is a closer match to TRBJ2-1, so the J assignment may be wrong. Germline V gives CDR1 SQVTM, CDR2 ANQGSEA. The CDR3 has 15 residues. The CDR3 here is CSVGPTGGLYNEQFF. For the CDR3, the DNA is TGCAGCGTTGGCCCCACGGGGGGGCTCTACAATGAGCAGTTCTTC.

This clonotype came up many times. The genes are TRBV19 and TRBJ1-2; 7 bases match TRBD1. The CDR3 runs to 14 residues. Trimming cost V 3 bases and J 4 bases; bases outside gene matches: 5. Germline-derived CDR1 and CDR2 are LNHDA and SQIVND (reference sequence). The CDR3 reads CASSMPHRGYGYTF. As DNA, the CDR3 is TGTGCCAGTAGTATGCCCCACAGGGGCTATGGCTACACCTTC.

The V call is TRBV5-1, the J call TRBJ2-5, with 7 bases fitting TRBD1. The V gene's germline CDR1 is SGHRS and CDR2 YFSETQ. The trim removed 4 bases at V and 1 base at J, leaving 10 bases unmatched. CDR3 length equals 16 residues. The CDR3 reads CASSARDRWSQETQYF. Written as DNA, the CDR3 is TGCGCCAGCAGCGCCCGGGACAGATGGTCCCAAGAGACCCAGTACTTC.

On this clonotype: At one boundary the junction diverges from the germline segment, which might be a read error. The chain is built from TRBV12-3 or TRBV12-4 and TRBJ1-1; maybe TRBD1 (6 bases). There are 13 residues in the CDR3. CDR3 amino acids: CAGSLTGDTETFF. Written as DNA, the CDR3 is TGTGCCGGCAGTTTAACGGGGGACACTGAAACTTTCTTT.

J is TRBJ1-1 and V is TRBV7-9; tentative D call: TRBD1 (5 bases). Trimming took off 8 bases at V and 4 bases at J, with 17 bases between the two ends. CDR1 is SEHNR and CDR2 is FQNEAQ in the germline V gene (reference sequence). The length of the CDR3 is 14 residues. CDR3 nucleotides: TGTGCCAGCCTCCACTTAGCGGGGGGCACTGAAGCTTTCTTT. It yields the protein CASLHLAGGTEAFF. Together with reference TRBV7-9 and TRBJ1-1, the CDR3 gives the full variable domain: DTGVSQNPRHKITKRGQNVTFRCDPISEHNRLYWYRQTLGQGPEFLTYFQNEAQLEKSRLLSDRFSAERPKGSFSTLEIQRTEQGDSAMYLCASLHLAGGTEAFFGQGTRLTVV.

This clonotype was counted once. The gene calls are TRBV2 and TRBJ2-2; 14 positions match TRBD2. The CDR3 length is 15 residues. V shed 10 bases, J shed 7 bases, and the junction held 8 bases outside the gene matches. Per the germline V gene, CDR1 is SNHLY and CDR2 is FYNNEI. The CDR3 reads CATRLAGGPNGELFF. The CDR3 nucleotides are TGTGCCACCCGACTAGCGGGGGGGCCCAACGGGGAGCTGTTTTTT.

This clonotype was recorded many times. The rearrangement joins TRBV2 to TRBJ1-1; D call uncertain. The CDR3 runs to 11 residues. V gave up 6 bases and J gave up 6 bases, with 8 bases separating them. Germline V gene data show CDR1 as SNHLY and CDR2 as FYNNEI. The CDR3 loop reads CASSGTSEAFF. CDR3 DNA: TGTGCCAGCAGCGGAACGTCTGAAGCTTTCTTT.

V gene TRBV27 combines with J gene TRBJ1-2; the D is unclear. CDR1 and CDR2 (germline): MNHEY, SMNVEV (reference sequence). This CDR3 region has 12 residues. Deletions cut 8 bases from V and 3 bases from J, with 10 bases between. In nucleotides, the CDR3 is TGTGCCAGCCGCGGCAGATACTATGGCTACACCTTC. This encodes CASRGRYYGYTF.

The rearrangement links TRBV5-1 to TRBJ1-2, with a weak D call TRBD1 (6 bases). This CDR3 spans 14 amino acids. Looked up from germline, CDR1 is SGHRS and CDR2 is YFSETQ. The V and J ends lost 4 bases and 4 bases respectively, with 14 bases between them. The CDR3 region has the DNA TGCGCCAGCAGCCCATGGACAGCACTCTATGGCTACACCTTC. It translates to CASSPWTALYGYTF.

This clonotype was counted only a few times. The gene calls are TRBV29-1 and TRBJ2-3; 7 bases fit TRBD2. V trimming: 6 bases; J trimming: 2 bases; junction bases outside the gene matches: 14. This CDR3 has 16 residues. Germline loops: CDR1 SQVTM, CDR2 ANQGSEA. In nucleotides, the CDR3 is TGCAGCGTCTACGGGGGGACTAACCCATACACAGATACGCAGTATTTT. Protein sequence: CSVYGGTNPYTDTQYF.

The rearrangement uses TRBV7-8 and TRBJ1-4; 9 bases line up with TRBD1. CDR1 is SGHVS and CDR2 is FQNEAQ in the germline V gene. J gave up 4 bases and V 3 bases, and 12 bases lay outside the gene matches. This CDR3 region has 18 residues. The CDR3 region is CASSFQTGTGLLNEKLFF. DNA of the CDR3: TGTGCCAGCAGCTTCCAAACCGGGACAGGGCTTCTTAATGAAAAACTGTTTTTT.

V gene TRBV20-1 combines with J gene TRBJ1-2; maybe TRBD1 (5 bases). The CDR3 extends over 11 amino acids. Germline loops: CDR1 DFQATT, CDR2 SNEGSKA (reference sequence). Between the trimmed V and J ends, which lost 7 bases and 9 bases, there was a span of 15 bases. The CDR3 DNA reads as TGCAGTGTTGTTTCGACGGGACGCTACACCTTC. This translates into CSVVSTGRYTF.

The V and J genes are TRBV7-2 and TRBJ1-4, with D perhaps TRBD1 (5 bases). The ends were cut back, 1 base at V and 2 bases at J, with 8 bases in the middle. The CDR3 contains 15 residues. The V gene's germline CDR1 is SGHTA and CDR2 FQGNSA. CDR3 region: CASSLGTRTNEKLFF. For the CDR3, the DNA is TGTGCCAGCAGCTTAGGGACAAGGACTAATGAAAAACTGTTTTTT.

This clonotype was recorded a few times. The chain combines TRBV18 with TRBJ1-5, with D possibly being TRBD1 (6 bases). Trimming took off 4 bases at V and 7 bases at J, with 11 bases between the two ends. The CDR3 has 13 residues. Germline assignment: CDR1 KGHSH and CDR2 LQKENI. Here the CDR3 reads CASSRNRVQPQHF. Here the CDR3 DNA reads TGTGCCAGCTCACGAAACAGGGTGCAGCCCCAGCATTTT.

Of note for this clonotype: Without the conserved terminal phenylalanine or tryptophan, this CDR3 likely stems from a read error. It is unclear where the CDR3 begins or ends on the DNA, so no DNA is shown, and the CDR3 is as TCRdb lists it. Here the CDR3 reads CASSIVGL. This chain connects TRBV19 to TRBJ2-6; the tabulated D call, TRBD1, remains unverified against the DNA. The CDR3 is made up of 8 amino acids, end residues included. In germline, CDR1 is LNHDA, CDR2 SQIVND (reference sequence).

This clonotype was seen more than once but under ten times. The gene calls are TRBV7-2 and TRBJ2-7, with TRBD1 matching 9 bases. CDR3 length: 16 amino acids. CDR1 and CDR2 from the germline V gene are SGHTA and FQGNSA. The junction had 11 bases not matched to a gene; V was cut back by 7 bases and J by 1 base. The CDR3 DNA follows: TGTGCCAGCAAACGGTACGGGGGACAGGGATCCTACGAGCAGTACTTC. Residues: CASKRYGGQGSYEQYF.